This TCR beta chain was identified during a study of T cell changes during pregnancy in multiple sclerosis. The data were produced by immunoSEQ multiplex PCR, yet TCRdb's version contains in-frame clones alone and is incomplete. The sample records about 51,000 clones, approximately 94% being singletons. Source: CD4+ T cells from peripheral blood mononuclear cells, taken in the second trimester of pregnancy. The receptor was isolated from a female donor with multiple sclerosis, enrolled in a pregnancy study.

CDR3 sequence reads: CASSPRTGGVYGYTF. In nucleotides, the CDR3 is TGCGCCAGCAGCCCCCGGACAGGGGGAGTCTATGGCTACACCTTC. V and J are TRBV4-3 and TRBJ1-2; 10 nucleotides line up with TRBD1. The J segment lost 4 bases and the V segment lost 4 bases, leaving 6 bases of the junction unmatched. The CDR3 contains 15 residues. Germline CDR1 reads LGHNA; CDR2 reads YSLEER.